This entry describes one TCR beta chain. This sample was included in a study of blood T cell repertoires in COVID-19. CDR3 length equals 13 residues. CDR1 is LNHDA, CDR2 SQIVND, per germline (reference sequence). Trimming removed 5 bases from V and 7 bases from J, with 12 bases in between. This table comes from immunoSEQ multiplex PCR, and its TCRdb copy is limited to in-frame clones, with some not included. The sample has under 250,000 clones, 86% seen once. Input material: peripheral blood. This sequence was found in a woman aged 80 or over with COVID-19, enrolled during active disease. The J gene is TRBJ1-5, the V gene TRBV19; the D gene is possibly TRBD1 (6 bases). The CDR3 DNA follows: TGTGCCAGTAGTTTAACTACAGGGCAGCCCCAGCATTTT. Its translation is CASSLTTGQPQHF.